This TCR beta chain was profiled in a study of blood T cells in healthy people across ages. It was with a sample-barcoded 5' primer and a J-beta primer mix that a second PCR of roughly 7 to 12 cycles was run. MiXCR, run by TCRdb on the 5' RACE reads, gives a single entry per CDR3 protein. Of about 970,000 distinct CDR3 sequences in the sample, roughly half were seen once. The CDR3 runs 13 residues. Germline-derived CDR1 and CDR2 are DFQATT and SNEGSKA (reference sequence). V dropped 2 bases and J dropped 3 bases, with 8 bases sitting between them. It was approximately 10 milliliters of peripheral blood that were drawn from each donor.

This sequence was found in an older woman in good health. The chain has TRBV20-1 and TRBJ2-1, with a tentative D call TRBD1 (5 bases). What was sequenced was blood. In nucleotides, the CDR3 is TGCAGTGCTAGAAGGGGTTTCTACAATGAGCAGTTCTTC. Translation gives CSARRGFYNEQFF.